The clone carrying this T cell receptor beta chain has a handful of counts. This entry belongs to a study of identical twins. Unique molecular identifiers were present on the cDNA, and a universal primer site came from template switching. From the 5' RACE reads, TCRdb called clonotypes with MiXCR, one entry per CDR3 protein. The data contain roughly 720,000 distinct CDR3 sequences, 18% of them singletons. The CDR3 has 13 amino acids. Trimming took 0 bases from V and 5 from J, leaving 8 bases between them. Looked up from germline, CDR1 is SGHDT and CDR2 is YYEEEE. The sample was also reused in another study, on T cells expressing NK-cell markers. From that report: In a handful of donors, dominant NKG2C+ clonotypes were about 1.0-7.5% of CD8+ T cells.

Sequencing input: PBMCs. The source is a woman aged 18 to 35 in good health. This sequence joins TRBV5-6 and TRBJ2-5; no reliable D call. CDR3 sequence: CASSLGVWETQYF. The CDR3 DNA sequence: TGTGCCAGCAGCTTGGGCGTGTGGGAGACCCAGTACTTC. Complete variable domain (other parts from reference TRBV5-6 and TRBJ2-5): DAGVTQSPTHLIKTRGQQVTLRCSPKSGHDTVSWYQQALGQGPQFIFQYYEEEERQRGNFPDRFSGHQFPNYSSELNVNALLLGDSALYLCASSLGVWETQYFGPGTRLLVL.